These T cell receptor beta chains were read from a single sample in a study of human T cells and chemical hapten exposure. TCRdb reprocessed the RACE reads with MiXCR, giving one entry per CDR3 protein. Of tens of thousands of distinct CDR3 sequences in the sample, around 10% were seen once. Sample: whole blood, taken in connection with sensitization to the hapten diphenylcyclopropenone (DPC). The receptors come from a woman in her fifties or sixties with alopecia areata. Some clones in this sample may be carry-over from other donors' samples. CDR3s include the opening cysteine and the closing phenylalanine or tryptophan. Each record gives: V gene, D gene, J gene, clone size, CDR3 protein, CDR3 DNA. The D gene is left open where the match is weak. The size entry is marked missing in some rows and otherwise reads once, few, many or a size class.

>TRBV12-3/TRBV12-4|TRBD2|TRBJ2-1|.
CASTLGPAGVSYNEKFF
TGTGCCAGCACTTTAGGTCCAGCGGGAGTGTCCTACAATGAGAAGTTCTTC
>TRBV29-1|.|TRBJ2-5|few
CSVEGQRQETQYF
TGCAGCGTTGAAGGCCAGCGCCAAGAGACCCAGTACTTC
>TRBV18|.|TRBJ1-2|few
CASSPEQTYGYTF
TGTGCCAGCTCACCTGAACAAACCTATGGCTACACCTTC
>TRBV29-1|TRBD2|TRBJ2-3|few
CSVGTSGKTDTQYF
TGCAGCGTTGGGACTAGCGGGAAGACAGATACGCAGTATTTT
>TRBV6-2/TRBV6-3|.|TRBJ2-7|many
CASSYSFYEQYF
TGTGCCAGCAGTTACAGTTTCTACGAGCAGTACTTC
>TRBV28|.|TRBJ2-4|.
CASGGTALRNIQYF
TGTGCCAGCGGGGGGACAGCCTTAAGGAACATTCAGTACTTC
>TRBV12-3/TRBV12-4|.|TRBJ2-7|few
CASSPDRGSGRYEQYF
TGTGCCAGCAGCCCTGATCGAGGCTCAGGACGCTACGAGCAGTACTTC
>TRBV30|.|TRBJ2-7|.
CAYSSGQTSYEQYF
TGTGCCTATAGCTCTGGGCAGACAAGCTACGAGCAGTACTTC
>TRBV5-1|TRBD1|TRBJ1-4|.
CATHAGTGGEKLFF
TGCGCCACCCACGCCGGGACAGGAGGCGAAAAACTGTTTTTT
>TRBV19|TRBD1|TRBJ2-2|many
CASNPGQYTGELFF
TGTGCCAGTAACCCGGGACAGTACACCGGGGAGCTGTTTTTT
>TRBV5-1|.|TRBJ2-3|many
CASSPSWPDTQYF
TGCGCCAGCAGCCCCAGTTGGCCGGATACGCAGTATTTT
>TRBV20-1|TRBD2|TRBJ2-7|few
CSAPKEAGASSYEQYF
TGCAGTGCTCCCAAAGAAGCGGGGGCAAGCTCCTACGAGCAGTACTTC
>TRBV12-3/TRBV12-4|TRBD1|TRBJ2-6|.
CASSFGQGWTGANVLTF
TGTGCCAGCAGTTTCGGACAGGGGTGGACTGGGGCCAACGTCCTGACTTTC
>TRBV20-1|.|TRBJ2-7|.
CSARRQSSKQYF
TGCAGTGCTAGAAGGCAGTCTTCGAAGCAGTACTTC
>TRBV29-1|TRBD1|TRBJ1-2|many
CSVRQGFLDGYTF
TGCAGCGTCCGACAGGGGTTCCTGGATGGCTACACCTTC
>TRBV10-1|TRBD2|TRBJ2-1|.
CASSTQREYNEQFF
TGCGCCAGCAGTACCCAGCGGGAGTACAATGAGCAGTTCTTC
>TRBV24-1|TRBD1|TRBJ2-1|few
CASDRGLGYEQFF
TGTGCCTCCGACAGGGGGCTCGGGTATGAGCAGTTCTTC
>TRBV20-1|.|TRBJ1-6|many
CSARYPRDIYSPLHF
TGCAGTGCTAGGTATCCCCGGGACATCTATTCACCCCTCCACTTT
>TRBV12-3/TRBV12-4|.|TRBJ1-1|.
CASSFGGGHTEAFF
TGTGCCAGCAGTTTTGGGGGGGGACACACTGAAGCTTTCTTT
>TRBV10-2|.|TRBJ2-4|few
CASSDSQGMDKNIQYF
TGCGCCAGCAGTGATAGTCAGGGGATGGACAAAAACATTCAGTACTTC
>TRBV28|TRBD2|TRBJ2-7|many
CASRRVAGAYEQYF
TGTGCCAGCAGGAGGGTAGCGGGGGCCTACGAGCAGTACTTC
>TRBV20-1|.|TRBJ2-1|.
CSARVAGSRNEQFF
TGCAGTGCTAGAGTTGCGGGAAGCCGCAATGAGCAGTTCTTC
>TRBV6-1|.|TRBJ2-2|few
CASIPTGTGELFF
TGTGCCAGCATTCCGACTGGAACCGGGGAGCTGTTTTTT
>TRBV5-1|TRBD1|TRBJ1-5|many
CASSLTGVSNQPQHF
TGCGCCAGCAGCTTGACAGGGGTGAGCAATCAGCCCCAGCATTTT
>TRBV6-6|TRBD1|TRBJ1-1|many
CASNRQGNTEAFF
TGTGCCAGCAACCGACAGGGGAACACTGAAGCTTTCTTT
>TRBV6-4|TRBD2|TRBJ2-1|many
CASSFTSGSVDEQFF
TGTGCCAGCAGTTTCACTAGCGGGAGTGTAGATGAGCAGTTCTTC
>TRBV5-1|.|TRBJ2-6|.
CASSRGQGTSGANVLTF
TGCGCCAGCAGCCGTGGTCAGGGTACTTCTGGGGCCAACGTCCTGACTTTC
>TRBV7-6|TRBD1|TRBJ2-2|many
CASSAGTGDVGELFF
TGTGCCAGCAGCGCCGGGACAGGGGATGTCGGGGAGCTGTTTTTT
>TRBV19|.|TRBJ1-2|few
CASRSPFSANYGYTF
TGTGCCAGTAGGTCCCCCTTCTCGGCAAACTATGGCTACACCTTC
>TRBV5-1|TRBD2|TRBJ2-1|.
CASRLAGGSSYNEQFF
TGCGCCAGCAGACTAGCGGGAGGAAGCTCCTACAATGAGCAGTTCTTC
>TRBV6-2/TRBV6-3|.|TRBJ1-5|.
CATSKLGGPISPQHF
TGTGCCACCTCCAAACTCGGGGGTCCCATATCACCCCAGCATTTT
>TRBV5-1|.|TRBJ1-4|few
CASASTPGDVFNEKLFF
TGCGCCAGCGCTTCAACACCGGGCGACGTCTTTAATGAAAAACTGTTTTTT
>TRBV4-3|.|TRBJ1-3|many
CASSQDPGVKSGNTIYF
TGCGCCAGCAGCCAAGATCCAGGGGTAAAGTCTGGAAACACCATATATTTT
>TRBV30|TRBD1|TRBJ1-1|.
CAWRGQGAAAEAFF
TGTGCCTGGAGAGGACAGGGGGCCGCGGCTGAAGCTTTCTTT
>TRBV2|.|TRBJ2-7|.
CASSEAGGLSYEQYF
TGTGCCAGCAGTGAAGCGGGGGGGCTCTCCTACGAGCAGTACTTC
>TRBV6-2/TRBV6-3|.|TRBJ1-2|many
CAIWGLDYGYTF
TGTGCCATCTGGGGGTTAGACTATGGCTACACCTTC
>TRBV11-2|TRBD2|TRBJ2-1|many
CASSLDHGRDEQFF
TGTGCCAGCAGCTTAGATCATGGGAGGGATGAGCAGTTCTTC
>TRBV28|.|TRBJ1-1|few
CASSSRGRMNTEAFF
TGTGCCAGCAGTTCTAGAGGACGGATGAACACTGAAGCTTTCTTT
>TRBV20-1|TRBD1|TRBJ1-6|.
CSAGTGLNSPLHF
TGCAGTGCCGGGACAGGGTTGAATTCACCCCTCCACTTT